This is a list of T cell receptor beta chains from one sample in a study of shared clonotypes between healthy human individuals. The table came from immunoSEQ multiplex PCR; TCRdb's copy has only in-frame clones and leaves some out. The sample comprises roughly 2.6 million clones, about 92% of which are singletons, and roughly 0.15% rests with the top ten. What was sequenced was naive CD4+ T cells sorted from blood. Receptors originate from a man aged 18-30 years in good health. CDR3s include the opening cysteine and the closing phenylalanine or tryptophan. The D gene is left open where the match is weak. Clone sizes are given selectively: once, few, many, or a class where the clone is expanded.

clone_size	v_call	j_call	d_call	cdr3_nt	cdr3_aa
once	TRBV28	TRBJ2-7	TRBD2	TGTGCCAGCATTAAACCGGGACTAGCGGTAGACGAGCAGTACTTC	CASIKPGLAVDEQYF
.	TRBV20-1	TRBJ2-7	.	TGCAGTGCCGGCCTCAGCCACGAGCAGTACTTC	CSAGLSHEQYF
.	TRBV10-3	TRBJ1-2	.	TGTGCCATCAGTGAGTCTGGGGCAGGGGATGGCTACACCTTC	CAISESGAGDGYTF
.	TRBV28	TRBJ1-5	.	TGTGCCAGCAGTTTGGGAGTCGTAAATCAGCCCCAGCATTTT	CASSLGVVNQPQHF
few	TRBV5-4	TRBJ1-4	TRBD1	TGTGCCAGCAGCTTGGGGGACAGAACTAATGAAAAACTGTTTTTT	CASSLGDRTNEKLFF
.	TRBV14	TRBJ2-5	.	TGTGCCAGCCACTATGTCCGGGAGTGGCAAGAGACCCAGTACTTC	CASHYVREWQETQYF
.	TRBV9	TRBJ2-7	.	TGTGCCAGCAGCCCCCTCCCCGGGGGCTCGGGAGGCCCCTCCTACGAGCAGTACTTC	CASSPLPGGSGGPSYEQYF
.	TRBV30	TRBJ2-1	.	TGTGCCTGGACAGACAACAACAATGAGCAGTTCTTC	CAWTDNNNEQFF
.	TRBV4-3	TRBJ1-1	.	TGCGCCAGCAGCCAATGGGAGGGTCTCGGGTTCCTTGAAGCTTTCTTT	CASSQWEGLGFLEAFF
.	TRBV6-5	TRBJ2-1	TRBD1	TGTGCCAGCAGTCCCGCCAAGACAGGGCATGAGCAGTTCTTC	CASSPAKTGHEQFF
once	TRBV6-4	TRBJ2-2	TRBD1	TGTGCCAGCAGGAGGGACAGGGCGAACACCGGGGAGCTGTTTTTT	CASRRDRANTGELFF
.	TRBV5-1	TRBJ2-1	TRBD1	TGCGCCAGCAGCGCCGGACAGGGGGAGCAGTTCTTC	CASSAGQGEQFF
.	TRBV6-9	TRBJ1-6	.	TGTGCCAGCTTGAGGGGCCTGGGGAATTCACCCCTCCACTTT	CASLRGLGNSPLHF
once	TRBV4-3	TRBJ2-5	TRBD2	TGCGCCAGCAGCCAAGGGGAGGCGGGACTAGCGGGACGGGAGACCCAGTACTTC	CASSQGEAGLAGRETQYF
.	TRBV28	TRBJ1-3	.	TGTGCCAGCATAGGAAACACCATATATTTT	CASIGNTIYF
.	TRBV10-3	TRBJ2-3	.	TGTGCCATCAGTGAATTCGGCGGGACCACAGATACGCAGTATTTT	CAISEFGGTTDTQYF
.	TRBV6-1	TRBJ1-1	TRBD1	TGTGCCAGCAGTGCTACCCCCCTCCGGACAGGCTGGGTTGAAGCTTTCTTT	CASSATPLRTGWVEAFF
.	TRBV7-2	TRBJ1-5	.	TGTGCCAGCAGCTTAGGAGAGGGGAGCAATCAGCCCCAGCATTTT	CASSLGEGSNQPQHF
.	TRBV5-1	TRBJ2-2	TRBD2	TGCGCCAGCAGCTTGCGGAGGACTAGTCCCACCGGGGAGCTGTTTTTT	CASSLRRTSPTGELFF
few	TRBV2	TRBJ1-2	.	TGTGCCAGCAGGGGACGGTCCTATGGCTACACCTTC	CASRGRSYGYTF
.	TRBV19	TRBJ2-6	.	TGTGCCAGTAGTCCGGCGAACACTGGGGCCAACGTCCTGACTTTC	CASSPANTGANVLTF
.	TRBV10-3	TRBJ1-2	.	TGTGCCATCAGTGATCGGGGCTACACCTTC	CAISDRGYTF
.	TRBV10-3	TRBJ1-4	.	TGTGCCATCAGTGTCTCCTCAGGGTCTAATGAAAAACTGTTTTTT	CAISVSSGSNEKLFF
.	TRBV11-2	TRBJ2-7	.	TGTGCCAGCAGCTTAGGAAAAGGCGAGCAGTACTTC	CASSLGKGEQYF